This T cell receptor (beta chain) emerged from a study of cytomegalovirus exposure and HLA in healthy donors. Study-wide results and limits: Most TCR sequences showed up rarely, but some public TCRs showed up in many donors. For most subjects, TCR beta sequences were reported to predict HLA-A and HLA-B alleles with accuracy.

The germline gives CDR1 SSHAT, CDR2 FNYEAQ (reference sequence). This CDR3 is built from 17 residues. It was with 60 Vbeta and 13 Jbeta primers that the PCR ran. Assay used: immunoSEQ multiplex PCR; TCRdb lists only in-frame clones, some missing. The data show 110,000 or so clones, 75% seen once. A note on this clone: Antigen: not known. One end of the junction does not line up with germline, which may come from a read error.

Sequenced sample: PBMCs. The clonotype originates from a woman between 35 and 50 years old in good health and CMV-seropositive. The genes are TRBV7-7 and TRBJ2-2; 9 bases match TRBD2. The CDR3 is CASSLGNSGSGTGELFF. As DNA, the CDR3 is TGTGCTAGCAGCTTAGGAAATAGCGGGAGCGGCACCGGGGAGCTGTTTTTT.